Described below is a single T cell receptor (beta chain) sequence and its context. This CDR3 has 16 amino acids. CDR1 is SGHRS, CDR2 YFSETQ, per germline. J was trimmed by 5 bases and V by 0 bases; bases with no gene match: 7. Here immunoSEQ multiplex PCR was the method, and the copy in TCRdb shows in-frame clones only, minus some. The sample carries approximately 140,000 clones, around 83% recorded once. These data originate in a study of blood T cell repertoires in COVID-19. Study-level information: Spain, Italy and the United States supplied samples that represented acute and convalescent COVID-19. PBMCs, B-cell-depleted T cells, or T cells provided the cDNA or gDNA that made up the material.

The chain is built from TRBV5-1 and TRBJ2-5, with 10 bases that match TRBD2. What was sequenced was peripheral blood. The receptor was isolated from a human donor in a cohort sampled during active COVID-19. CDR3 in DNA: TGCGCCAGCAGCTTGGCACGGCTAGCGGGAGTTGAGACCCAGTACTTC. Its translation is CASSLARLAGVETQYF.